These T cell receptor beta chains were read from a single sample in a study of OX40 agonist ivuxolimab in advanced cancers. Assay used: immunoSEQ multiplex PCR; TCRdb lists only in-frame clones, some missing. The data hold about 130,000 clones, with 80% to 95% observed a single time. Here the sequenced sample was CD4+ or CD8+ T cells sorted from blood, taken in a trial of the OX40 agonist ivuxolimab. These receptor sequences come from an adult with an advanced solid tumor such as melanoma, head and neck, liver or kidney cancer. Both conserved end residues are part of each CDR3. The D gene is left open where the match is weak. A clone size is listed for some rows: how often the clone was seen (once, few, many), or a class if it is expanded.

CDR3nt,CDR3aa,abundance,j_gene,d_gene,v_gene
TGTGCCAGCAGCCTTGGACAGATAATGAACACTGAAGCTTTCTTT,CASSLGQIMNTEAFF,NA,TRBJ1-1,NA,TRBV7-3
TGCGCCAGCAGACCCGGGAGGCTAGCGGGAGCAGGATACAATGAGCAGTTCTTC,CASRPGRLAGAGYNEQFF,NA,TRBJ2-1,TRBD2,TRBV4-1
TGTGCCAGCAGCTATCGGACAGGGGCGTTCACGGAGAATGAGCAGTTCTTC,CASSYRTGAFTENEQFF,NA,TRBJ2-1,TRBD1,TRBV14
TGTGCCAGCAGCTTCTACGGGGAGCGGGCCCACAATGAGCAGTTCTTC,CASSFYGERAHNEQFF,NA,TRBJ2-1,NA,TRBV11-3
TGTGCCAGCAGCGCCCGTGGGGGACCAGGGAACACCGGGGAGCTGTTTTTT,CASSARGGPGNTGELFF,NA,TRBJ2-2,NA,TRBV9
TGTGCCAGCAGCCCCAGGGCAGGGTCCATTCTCTGGAACTACTATGGCTACACCTTC,CASSPRAGSILWNYYGYTF,NA,TRBJ1-2,NA,TRBV28
TGTGCCAGCAGTTTAGGACAGGGTGGGACCACTGAAGCTTTCTTT,CASSLGQGGTTEAFF,NA,TRBJ1-1,TRBD1,TRBV7-3
TGTGCCAGCAGTTTGACAGGGGAACGAAACACCATATATTTT,CASSLTGERNTIYF,NA,TRBJ1-3,TRBD1,TRBV6-5
TGTGCCAGCAGTGACACCCCGGGACAGGGGGCCGAGACCCAGTACTTC,CASSDTPGQGAETQYF,NA,TRBJ2-5,TRBD1,TRBV6-4
TGCGCCAGCAGCTTGGGAGGGCCTCCCGGCGAGCAGTACTTC,CASSLGGPPGEQYF,NA,TRBJ2-7,NA,TRBV5-1
TGTGCCAGCAGTGCTCAGACAGGGGGCACCAACAATGAGCAGTTCTTC,CASSAQTGGTNNEQFF,NA,TRBJ2-1,TRBD1,TRBV6-1
TGTGCCAGCAGTTTGGACCAAGAGACCCAGTACTTC,CASSLDQETQYF,NA,TRBJ2-5,NA,TRBV27
TGTGCCAGCAGTCCCCTAGACGCAAGCTCCTACGAGCAGTACTTC,CASSPLDASSYEQYF,NA,TRBJ2-7,NA,TRBV28
TGTGCCAGCAGCATTAGGACAGGGGACACCATATATTTT,CASSIRTGDTIYF,once,TRBJ1-3,TRBD1,TRBV11-3
TGTGCCAGCAGCTTAGACGGGGACAGGGAAAACGAGCAGTACTTC,CASSLDGDRENEQYF,NA,TRBJ2-7,TRBD1,TRBV7-9
TGTGCCAGCAGTTCTGCAGGGCCGGACACTGAAGCTTTCTTT,CASSSAGPDTEAFF,NA,TRBJ1-1,NA,TRBV27
TGTGCCAGCAGTTTAACAGGGGAGGGGTCTGGAAACACCATATATTTT,CASSLTGEGSGNTIYF,NA,TRBJ1-3,TRBD1,TRBV28
TGCAGCGTCGGGGGTGGGGGATATTACGAGCAGTACTTC,CSVGGGGYYEQYF,once,TRBJ2-7,NA,TRBV29-1
TGTGCCAGCAGTGCCCAGGGAATCTTCGATCAGCCCCAGCATTTT,CASSAQGIFDQPQHF,NA,TRBJ1-5,NA,TRBV2
TGTGCCAGCAGCTTAAACCTCGGGGGAGCCTACAATGAGCAGTTCTTC,CASSLNLGGAYNEQFF,NA,TRBJ2-1,NA,TRBV7-3
TGTGCCAGCAAGGCGGGTTTGAACACTGAAGCTTTCTTT,CASKAGLNTEAFF,NA,TRBJ1-1,NA,TRBV2
TGTGCCAGCTCACCCCAGGAGAATCAGCCCCAGCATTTT,CASSPQENQPQHF,NA,TRBJ1-5,NA,TRBV18
TGTGCCAGCAGCCTACAGGGTTACAATCAGCCCCAGCATTTT,CASSLQGYNQPQHF,NA,TRBJ1-5,NA,TRBV7-9
TGTGCCAGTAGTGAACAGGGGTCCTATGGCTACACCTTC,CASSEQGSYGYTF,few,TRBJ1-2,TRBD1,TRBV19
TGTGCCAGCAGCTTGCAGGGTACAGATACGCAGTATTTT,CASSLQGTDTQYF,NA,TRBJ2-3,NA,TRBV7-2
TGTGCCAGCAGCGAGCAGACAGGGGTCTTTTACAATGAGCAGTTCTTC,CASSEQTGVFYNEQFF,NA,TRBJ2-1,TRBD1,TRBV9
TGCGCCAGCAGCCCGGGGGGGTTTGGGACCGGGGAGCTGTTTTTT,CASSPGGFGTGELFF,once,TRBJ2-2,TRBD2,TRBV5-1
TGCGCCAGCAGCTTTCACAGGGAGCAGTTCTTC,CASSFHREQFF,NA,TRBJ2-1,NA,TRBV5-1
TGTGCCAGTAGTCAGCCGGGACAGGGGAACTACGAGCAGTACTTC,CASSQPGQGNYEQYF,once,TRBJ2-7,TRBD1,TRBV19
TGTGCCACCGGACTAGCGGGAGGGGACGAGCAGTACTTC,CATGLAGGDEQYF,NA,TRBJ2-7,TRBD2,TRBV10-3
TGCGCCAGCAGCCAAGATTACCGGAATGAGCAGTTCTTC,CASSQDYRNEQFF,NA,TRBJ2-1,NA,TRBV4-3
TGCAGCGTTGCGGGGGGCGCCGGTTCACCCCTCCACTTT,CSVAGGAGSPLHF,NA,TRBJ1-6,NA,TRBV29-1
TGTGCCAGCAGCTTCCAGAGCTCTGGAAACACCATATATTTT,CASSFQSSGNTIYF,NA,TRBJ1-3,NA,TRBV11-2
TGTGCCAGCAGCTTAGCGAGGACCTCTACCCATGGCTACACCTTC,CASSLARTSTHGYTF,NA,TRBJ1-2,NA,TRBV7-2
TGTGCCAGCAGGGATAAGACAGGGGGTCATCAGCCCCAGCATTTT,CASRDKTGGHQPQHF,NA,TRBJ1-5,TRBD1,TRBV2
TGTGCCAGCAGTCCCACGGACAGGGAAACCGGGGAGCTGTTTTTT,CASSPTDRETGELFF,NA,TRBJ2-2,TRBD1,TRBV6-4
TGCAGTGCGCCACTTAACTACGAGCAGTACTTC,CSAPLNYEQYF,NA,TRBJ2-7,NA,TRBV20-1
TGTGCCAGCAGCTCTGCCGGCACGGGGGGGAGCAATCAGCCCCAGCATTTT,CASSSAGTGGSNQPQHF,NA,TRBJ1-5,NA,TRBV7-8
TGCAGCATCCCTGAGCAGTACTTC,CSIPEQYF,NA,TRBJ2-7,NA,TRBV29-1
TGTGCCAGCAGCCACGGCAGTAGGGGCACTGAAGCTTTCTTT,CASSHGSRGTEAFF,NA,TRBJ1-1,NA,TRBV25-1
TGTGCCAGCCAAGCACTAGCGGGAGGAGGCGGGGAGCTGTTTTTT,CASQALAGGGGELFF,NA,TRBJ2-2,TRBD2,TRBV5-4
TGTGCCAGCAGCTTAGAGGCGGACGGCGAGCAGTTCTTC,CASSLEADGEQFF,few,TRBJ2-1,NA,TRBV11-2